The T cell receptor (beta chain) described here comes from a study of control samples from healthy donors and cancer patients (dated by TCRdb to 2019 to 2021). Libraries came from the immunoSEQ multiplex PCR assay. TCRdb holds this immuneACCESS table with in-frame rearrangements only. Some clones are missing; in checked studies, unresolved V genes explain under half, and the rest has no known cause. The sample records 130,000 or so clones, around 90% of which are singletons. Under 9% of the sample belongs to the ten largest clones. About this clone: The antigen this receptor binds is unknown. No much larger clonotype is one base removed from it; base qualities were not supplied.

Here V drops 3 bases and J drops 4 bases, and the junction holds 7 bases not matched to any gene. As encoded in the germline V gene, CDR1 is SGHAT while CDR2 is FQNNGV. The cysteine opens and the phenylalanine closes a CDR3 of 15 amino acids. Only CDR3 DNA is held: 45 bases, read in frame from base 1. The chain employs TRBV11-2 and TRBJ2-5, with TRBD2 identical over 8 junction bases. Sequenced material: blood. The receptor's source is a man aged 18-30 years in good health. The CDR3 sequence is CASSLTGGPRETQYF. The bases read TGTGCCAGCAGCTTGACGGGGGGGCCACGAGAGACCCAGTACTTC.